Given below is one T cell receptor (beta chain) in context. The data were taken from a study of blood T cell repertoires in COVID-19. This CDR3 is built from 14 residues. CDR1 is MNHEY and CDR2 is SVGAGI in the germline V gene. Trimming removed 6 bases from V and 1 base from J; junction bases left unmatched: 4. Profiled with immunoSEQ multiplex PCR; TCRdb holds only in-frame clones, not every one. The profile shows 150,000 or so clones, approximately 86% of them singletons. The receptor comes from a man in his sixties with COVID-19, enrolled during active disease. The sample taken for sequencing was peripheral blood. This chain links TRBV6-5 with TRBJ2-3, with 7 bases that match TRBD1. CDR3 sequence: CASRGTVGTDTQYF. CDR3 DNA sequence: TGTGCCAGCAGAGGGACAGTAGGCACAGATACGCAGTATTTT.